This T cell receptor beta chain derives from a study of identical twins (dated by TCRdb to the mid-2010s). Looking at the study overall: To test whether fetal clonotypes persist, this study deep-sequenced TCR alpha and beta repertoires from monozygotic twins, from unrelated adults of various ages, and from cord blood. Replicate twin experiments were performed at different times using different library preparation protocols to rule out contamination.

Receptor amplification or capture employed 5' RACE. For sequencing, an Illumina HiSeq 2000 was employed. Template switching introduced a universal primer binding site; the final cDNA contained a unique molecular identifier, enabling accurate counting of TCR cDNA molecules. Specific primers in the conserved constant-segment region were used to synthesize first-strand cDNA for TCR alpha and beta chains. To control for contamination, every cDNA library was double barcoded, receiving both a SMART-Mk sample barcode and Illumina barcodes. Two successive PCR steps introduced TruSeq adapter sequences along with Illumina sample barcodes. TCR alpha and beta cDNA libraries were sequenced on the Illumina HiSeq platform with custom primers. The authors' pipeline ran thus. MiGEC was used to process raw reads and extract unique molecular identifiers, and MiXCR was used to find CDR3 positions. Recombination models were inferred per individual with the repgenHMM and IGoR tools using an EM algorithm. The tcR package in R was used for shared clonotype analysis, with sharing normalized by the product of cloneset sizes. To study raw recombination without the effects of thymic and clonal selection, out-of-frame nonproductive sequences were analyzed. The public sequencing data were trimmed at Q25 with fastp and processed into clonotypes with MiXCR by TCRdb, which kept only in-frame beta chains. Every CDR3 protein is listed once, alongside the most common genes and DNA of its rows. These V and J calls rely on TCRdb rather than the paper's analysis. Present in this sample are under 300,000 distinct CDR3 sequences, over 11% of which were seen just once. Clones ranked in the top ten supply approximately 9.3% of the sample.

This clonotype showed up many times. Its antigen has not been determined. Nothing much larger sits one base from this clone, and base qualities are not available. Beyond this particular receptor, the publication reports: Zero-insertion analyses could be partly confounded by invariant T cells such as MAIT and iNKT, though diverse VJ usage argued against such confounding for most clonotypes. Abundant cord blood beta clonotypes carried fewer insertions; young adult naive repertoires showed a weaker similar trend, while memory repertoires showed none. Because the same donors could not be followed over many years, the conclusions relied on cross-sectional statistical analysis. Out-of-frame TCR alpha sharing in monozygotic twins was systematically underestimated by recombination models, whereas sharing between unrelated individuals was in agreement with the recombination models. Compared with coincidental sharing between unrelated individuals, out-of-frame TCR alpha sequences shared between twins showed an excess of sequences with low generation probability. The excess sharing between twins in beta out-of-frame sequences was weaker because fewer shared sequences reduced the signal-to-noise ratio.

Every donor was a healthy Caucasian. Miltenyi CD45RO+ enrichment and human naive T-cell isolation kits were used to isolate memory (CD45RO+) and naive T cells from PBMC. The germline V and J ends show losses of 3 bases and 1 base respectively, and no gene match explains 3 bases of the junction. Including cysteine and phenylalanine, the CDR3 has 15 amino acids. The entry retains the CDR3 DNA only, 45 bases that are in frame from base 1. CDR1 and CDR2, per the germline V gene, are SGHVS and FNYEAQ. The sequencing sample was made of memory (CD45RO+) T cells sorted from blood. Taken with the paper, the label for cell subset or site translates to: CD45RO+ enriched T cells. This clonotype was sampled from a woman between 18 and 30 years old in good health. The receptor chain draws on TRBV7-6 and TRBJ2-3, with 8 bases aligning to TRBD2. This receptor carries the CDR3 CASSLSGSGTDTQYF. The bases are TGTGCCAGCAGCTTGAGCGGGAGTGGCACAGATACGCAGTATTTT.